This T cell receptor (beta chain) was found in a study of T cell responses to AZD1222 COVID-19 vaccine. The study's findings and limits: Only five to seven individuals given AZD1222 were seropositive at baseline. Vaccine-related CD4 TCRs covered spike, predominating at 160-218 and 743-854. Donors, mostly white British, included more females; clonal diversity was possibly underestimated.

This table comes from immunoSEQ multiplex PCR, and its TCRdb copy is limited to in-frame clones, with some not included. The sample includes 80,000 to 100,000 clones, around 90% seen only once; the top ten take more than 9%. A note on this clone: Its cognate antigen is unknown.

The clonotype originates from an adult who received the AZD1222 COVID-19 vaccine. The sequencing used peripheral blood, collected 28 days after the second AZD1222 dose.

The CDR3 sequence is CASSMTSTGISGNTIYF. For the CDR3, the DNA is TGTGCCAGCAGCATGACATCGACAGGGATCTCTGGAAACACCATATATTTT. The chain combines TRBV9 with TRBJ1-3; 7 nucleotides agree with TRBD1. The CDR3 runs 17 residues. Germline-derived CDR1 and CDR2 are SGDLS and YYNGEE. V dropped 4 bases and J dropped 0; count of bases not matched to a gene: 10.